One and the same sample provided the 4 T cell receptor beta chains below, sequenced in a study of cytomegalovirus exposure and HLA in healthy donors (TCRdb year 2017). Libraries were built with the immunoSEQ multiplex PCR assay. A mixture of 60 forward primers for TCR Vbeta segments and 13 reverse primers for TCR Jbeta segments was used in the multiplex PCR. The table comes from immuneACCESS by way of TCRdb, which keeps in-frame sequences with V and J called. Part of the clones is missing from these tables; in studies checked, under half for an unresolved V gene and the rest for unknown reasons. The sample has a few hundred thousand clones on record, 60% to 80% of them singletons. The top ten clonotypes cover 1.5% to 2% of the sample. Sample: PBMCs. All receptors derive from a man younger than 35 in good health and CMV-seronegative.

The chain combines TRBV30 with TRBJ1-3; the D is unclear. Germline loops: CDR1 GTSNPN, CDR2 SVGIG (reference sequence). The length of the CDR3 is 11 residues. The V gene lost 0 bases and the J gene lost 7 bases, with 4 bases spanning the gap. The CDR3 coding sequence is TGTGCCTGGAGTGTCCTTAACACCATATATTTT. This encodes CAWSVLNTIYF.

In this sample, this clone turned up once. The chain couples TRBV15 to TRBJ2-7, with 9 bases matching TRBD1. The ends lost 1 base at V and 5 bases at J; junction bases unmatched: 3. The CDR3 extends over 14 amino acids. Per the germline V gene, CDR1 is LNHNV and CDR2 is YYDKDF (reference sequence). The CDR3 here is CATSRVDRGHEQYF. CDR3 DNA: TGTGCCACCAGCAGAGTGGACAGGGGCCACGAGCAGTACTTC.

This clone was detected a few times. This rearrangement joins TRBV7-6 to TRBJ2-1, with 9 bases lining up with TRBD2. The junction had 7 bases not matched to a gene; V was cut back by 0 bases and J by 1 base. Per the germline V gene, CDR1 is SGHVS and CDR2 is FNYEAQ. The CDR3 loop spans 18 amino acids. The CDR3 DNA sequence: TGTGCCAGCAGCTTAGCAGGGGGCGGGGGGGCTTCCTACAATGAGCAGTTCTTC. The encoded protein is CASSLAGGGGASYNEQFF.

This chain connects TRBV5-4 to TRBJ1-1, with 12 bases that match TRBD1. With 4 bases clipped from V and 5 bases from J, the junction kept 12 bases outside the gene matches. This CDR3 region has 17 residues. CDR1 is SGHNT and CDR2 is YYREEE in the germline V gene (reference sequence). The CDR3 region is CASSGSGTGGSWTEAFF. The CDR3, as DNA: TGTGCCAGCAGCGGATCCGGGACAGGGGGCTCTTGGACTGAAGCTTTCTTT.